What follows is one TCR beta chain and its context. Its specificity is unknown. Sequencing used immunoSEQ multiplex PCR; TCRdb keeps in-frame clones, though not all of them. This table has about 68,000 clones, 84% appearing once. The sample originates from a study of OX40 agonist ivuxolimab in advanced cancers. Study-level points and caveats: Mean expanded clone counts were higher in CD8+ than CD4+ T cells.

CDR1 and CDR2 from the germline V gene are GTSNPN and SVGIG (reference sequence). Trimming left V 1 base short and J 1 base short, with 16 bases between. CDR3 size: 16 residues. The sequenced sample was CD4+ or CD8+ T cells sorted from blood, obtained in a trial of the OX40 agonist ivuxolimab. This TCR derives from an adult with an advanced solid tumor such as melanoma, head and neck, liver or kidney cancer. The chain links TRBV30 to TRBJ1-1; no firm D call. As DNA, the CDR3 is TGTGCCTGGAGTGCCACCGCCCCAACTGGGAACACTGAAGCTTTCTTT. Translated: CAWSATAPTGNTEAFF.